This T cell receptor beta chain was identified in a study of OX40 agonist ivuxolimab in advanced cancers. Study summary: Clinicians treated patients with ivuxolimab, an agonistic anti-OX40 (CD134) antibody. Patients achieving partial responses numbered three: one hepatocellular carcinoma case and two cutaneous melanoma cases.

Baseline, cycle 4 day 1, and cycle 7 day 1 were the blood sampling points. Only in-frame clones appear in the TCRdb table, and some are missing; sequencing was by immunoSEQ multiplex PCR. Among more than 40,000 clones listed, around nine tenths were seen once. The V and J ends lost 2 bases and 6 bases respectively, with 6 bases between them. CDR1 is SGHDT and CDR2 is YYEEEE in the germline V gene. This CDR3 has 12 amino acids. The clonotype was recovered from an adult with an advanced solid tumor such as melanoma, head and neck, liver or kidney cancer. The J gene is TRBJ1-5, the V gene TRBV5-6; D unclear. The sequencing here drew on CD4+ or CD8+ T cells sorted from blood, taken in a trial of the OX40 agonist ivuxolimab. CDR3 nucleotides: TGTGCCAGCAGCTTTGGAGGTCAGCCCCAGCATTTT. This codes for CASSFGGQPQHF.